A selection of T cell receptor beta chains follows, all from one sample in a study of T cells in Graves' hyperthyroidism and ophthalmopathy. TCRdb ran MiXCR on the multiplex PCR reads and lists one entry per CDR3 protein. The sample gives 550,000 to 650,000 distinct CDR3 sequences, about 15% of which show up once; almost 6% is in the top ten. Sequenced sample: blood. These receptor sequences come from a woman aged 25-40 years with Graves' hyperthyroidism that later progressed to Graves' ophthalmopathy. Each CDR3 is given with its conserved first and last residue.

J gene,V gene,CDR3 protein
TRBJ1-3,TRBV19,CASSMNNANSGNTIYF
TRBJ2-7,TRBV19,CASSIGSALHSEQYF
TRBJ2-2,TRBV12-3/TRBV12-4,CASSSGLAGAPNTGELFF
TRBJ1-3,TRBV15,CATSREQPRLSGNTIYF
TRBJ2-7,TRBV3-1,CASSPPGLRSSYEQYF
TRBJ2-3,TRBV27,CASSLKGSSYSDTQYF
TRBJ1-1,TRBV20-1,CSARVTGVWNTEAFF
TRBJ2-2,TRBV20-1,CSALVKVESGELFF
TRBJ2-2,TRBV10-3,CAISGGVAGGNGELFF
TRBJ2-5,TRBV30,CAWNVGGAGETQYF
TRBJ1-2,TRBV6-1,CASKGLGPYGYTF
TRBJ2-3,TRBV15,CATSPPSANTQYF
TRBJ1-5,TRBV12-3/TRBV12-4,CASSLRSPYSIQPQHF
TRBJ1-2,TRBV18,CASSPLAGTGGIYGYTF
TRBJ2-1,TRBV18,CASSLWTLNEQFF
TRBJ1-1,TRBV11-2,CASSLEGTGGLLAEAFF
TRBJ2-7,TRBV7-8,CASSLGDREIYEQYF
TRBJ1-5,TRBV19,CASSIYGGSNQPQHF
TRBJ2-7,TRBV3-1,CASSQGERLYEQYF
TRBJ2-7,TRBV19,CASSKGRDYEQYF
TRBJ2-1,TRBV20-1,CSTMDRAPHKYNEQFF
TRBJ2-5,TRBV20-1,CSAREPPSVETQYF
TRBJ2-1,TRBV2,CASSEIAGRGDEQFF
TRBJ1-4,TRBV7-8,CASSYRQGADEKLFF
TRBJ2-1,TRBV2,CASLRGREMYEQFF
TRBJ1-3,TRBV27,CASSRLTGRGNTIYF
TRBJ2-7,TRBV12-3/TRBV12-4,CASSSGLAGGPSSYEQYF
TRBJ1-4,TRBV3-1,CASSQGIANEKLFF
TRBJ2-7,TRBV3-1,CASSHEKGAREIYEQYF
TRBJ1-2,TRBV19,CASSATALANYGYTF
TRBJ1-5,TRBV15,CATSRDGKVPRRYSNQPQHF
TRBJ1-2,TRBV11-2,CAGSPQMDERVTF
TRBJ2-3,TRBV6-5,CASSYSRARPDTQYF
TRBJ2-5,TRBV27,CASRGGETQYF
TRBJ2-1,TRBV6-2/TRBV6-3,CASRPRPYNEQFF
TRBJ2-1,TRBV18,CASSPPPGAPANNQQFF
TRBJ2-7,TRBV9,CASSVGTAYEQYF
TRBJ1-2,TRBV11-2,CASSLTPYGYTF
TRBJ1-2,TRBV18,CASSPPANYGYTF
TRBJ2-2,TRBV5-4,CASTNRNTGELFF
TRBJ2-7,TRBV7-9,CASSLAGLAGSYEQYF
TRBJ2-1,TRBV11-2,CASSLNPGTSNYNEQFF
TRBJ2-2,TRBV11-1,CASSAGGQKEMNTGELFF
TRBJ1-2,TRBV28,CASSSSGTAPGYTF